Below, one T cell receptor (beta chain) is given with its context. From germline, CDR1 is SGHTA and CDR2 FQGNSA. The V and J ends lost 5 bases and 5 bases respectively, with 24 bases between them. The CDR3 totals 17 residues. This entry comes from a study of cytomegalovirus exposure and HLA in healthy donors. The primer mix had 60 Vbeta and 13 Jbeta primers. Original handling: As a later analysis found, there were about 80 million unique TCR beta chains, of which 8.5 million to 13 million were shared. Measured with immunoSEQ multiplex PCR; TCRdb has only the in-frame clones, and not every one. V, J and clone size are those of that table, while D and trimming were read from the DNA. The top ten hold 5.4% of the sample, which has about 110,000 clones, approximately 70% seen once.

The chain links TRBV7-2 to TRBJ1-2; D perhaps matches TRBD1 (5 bases). The receptor comes from a woman between 65 and 79 years old in good health and CMV-seropositive. Sequencing used PBMCs. The CDR3, as DNA: TGTGCCAGCAGCCCCGCAGGGTCTCGCCCTGGGATATATGGCTACACCTTC. This codes for CASSPAGSRPGIYGYTF.